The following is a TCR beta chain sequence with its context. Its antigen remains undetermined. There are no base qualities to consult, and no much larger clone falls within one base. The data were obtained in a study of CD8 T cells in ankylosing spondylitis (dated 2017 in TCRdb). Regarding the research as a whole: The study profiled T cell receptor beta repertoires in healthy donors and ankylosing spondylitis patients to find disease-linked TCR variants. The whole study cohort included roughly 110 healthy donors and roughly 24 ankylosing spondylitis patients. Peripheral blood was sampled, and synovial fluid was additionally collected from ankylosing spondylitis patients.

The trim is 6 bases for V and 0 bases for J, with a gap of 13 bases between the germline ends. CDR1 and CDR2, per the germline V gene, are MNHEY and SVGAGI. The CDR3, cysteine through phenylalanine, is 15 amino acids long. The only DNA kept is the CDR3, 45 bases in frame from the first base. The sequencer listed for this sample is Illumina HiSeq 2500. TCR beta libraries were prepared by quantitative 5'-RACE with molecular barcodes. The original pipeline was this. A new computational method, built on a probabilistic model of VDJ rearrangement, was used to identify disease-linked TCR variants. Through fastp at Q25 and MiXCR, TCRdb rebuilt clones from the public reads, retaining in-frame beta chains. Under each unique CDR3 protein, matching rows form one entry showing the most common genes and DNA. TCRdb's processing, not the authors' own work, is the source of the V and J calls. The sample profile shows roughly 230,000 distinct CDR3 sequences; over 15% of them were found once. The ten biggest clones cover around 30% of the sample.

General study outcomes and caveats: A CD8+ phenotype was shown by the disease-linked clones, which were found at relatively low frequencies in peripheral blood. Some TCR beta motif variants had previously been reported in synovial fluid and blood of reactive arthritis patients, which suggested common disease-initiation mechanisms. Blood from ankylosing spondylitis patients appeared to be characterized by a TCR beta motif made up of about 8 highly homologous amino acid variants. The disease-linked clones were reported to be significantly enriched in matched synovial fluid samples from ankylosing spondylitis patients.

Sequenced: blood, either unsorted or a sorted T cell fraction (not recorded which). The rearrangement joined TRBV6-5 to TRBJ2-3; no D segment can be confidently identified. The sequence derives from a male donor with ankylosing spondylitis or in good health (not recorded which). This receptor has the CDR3 CASSLDTLSTDTQYF. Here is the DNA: TGTGCCAGCAGCTTAGATACTTTGAGCACAGATACGCAGTATTTT.